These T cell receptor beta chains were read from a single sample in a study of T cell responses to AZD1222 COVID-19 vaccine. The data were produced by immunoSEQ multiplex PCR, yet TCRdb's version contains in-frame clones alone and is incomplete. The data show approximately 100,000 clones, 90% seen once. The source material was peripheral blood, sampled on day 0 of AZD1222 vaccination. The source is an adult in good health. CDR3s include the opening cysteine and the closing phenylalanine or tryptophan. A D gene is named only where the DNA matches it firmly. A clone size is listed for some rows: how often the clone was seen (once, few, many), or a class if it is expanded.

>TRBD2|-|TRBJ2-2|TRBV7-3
CASKLAGDTGELFF
TGTGCCAGCAAACTAGCGGGGGACACCGGGGAGCTGTTTTTT
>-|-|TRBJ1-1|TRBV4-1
CASSPDPKNTEAFF
TGCGCCAGCAGCCCCGATCCTAAGAACACTGAAGCTTTCTTT
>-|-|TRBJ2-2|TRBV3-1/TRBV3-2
CASSQPNTGELFF
TGTGCCAGCAGCCAACCGAACACCGGGGAGCTGTTTTTT
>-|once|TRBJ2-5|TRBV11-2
CASSPGPEETQYF
TGTGCCAGCAGCCCCGGACCCGAAGAGACCCAGTACTTC
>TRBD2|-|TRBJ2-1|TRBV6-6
CASSPQRGDYNEQFF
TGTGCCAGCAGCCCTCAGCGGGGGGACTACAATGAGCAGTTCTTC
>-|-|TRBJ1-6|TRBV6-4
CASSDRGDSPLHF
TGTGCCAGCAGTGACCGGGGGGATTCACCCCTCCACTTT
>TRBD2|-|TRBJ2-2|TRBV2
CASSVSGGAPGELFF
TGTGCCAGCAGTGTTAGCGGGGGGGCCCCCGGGGAGCTGTTTTTT
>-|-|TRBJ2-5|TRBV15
CATSRDPQAQETQYF
TGTGCCACCAGCAGAGATCCCCAGGCCCAAGAGACCCAGTACTTC
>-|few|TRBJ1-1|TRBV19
CASSRRGLTEAFF
TGTGCCAGTAGTCGACGGGGGCTAACTGAAGCTTTCTTT
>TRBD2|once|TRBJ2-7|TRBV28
CASMSDGDYYEQYF
TGTGCCAGCATGAGTGATGGGGACTACTACGAGCAGTACTTC
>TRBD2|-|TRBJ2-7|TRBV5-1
CASSQLAAAFYEQYF
TGCGCCAGCAGCCAGCTAGCGGCGGCGTTCTACGAGCAGTACTTC
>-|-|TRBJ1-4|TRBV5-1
CASSLGLGEKLFF
TGCGCCAGCAGCTTGGGGTTAGGGGAAAAACTGTTTTTT
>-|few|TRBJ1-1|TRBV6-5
CATVTGQGAYTEAFF
TGTGCCACCGTGACGGGTCAGGGCGCCTATACTGAAGCTTTCTTT
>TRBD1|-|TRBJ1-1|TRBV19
CASRGTGSMNTEAFF
TGTGCCAGTAGAGGGACAGGAAGCATGAACACTGAAGCTTTCTTT
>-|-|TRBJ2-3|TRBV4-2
CASSQDPGERTDTQYF
TGTGCCAGCAGCCAAGACCCCGGGGAGCGCACAGATACGCAGTATTTT
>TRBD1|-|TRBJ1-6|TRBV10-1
CASSEEQGSPLHF
TGCGCCAGCAGTGAAGAACAGGGGTCACCCCTCCACTTT
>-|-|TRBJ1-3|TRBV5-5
CASSLGGNTIYF
TGTGCCAGCAGCTTGGGCGGCAACACCATATATTTT
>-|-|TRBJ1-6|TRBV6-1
CASTPESHSPLHF
TGTGCCAGCACCCCCGAGAGCCATTCACCCCTCCACTTT
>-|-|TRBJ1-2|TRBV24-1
CATSELTLNYGYTF
TGTGCCACCAGTGAGCTGACTCTCAACTATGGCTACACCTTC
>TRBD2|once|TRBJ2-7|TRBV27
CASSESSGGALYEQYF
TGTGCCAGCAGTGAATCTAGCGGGGGGGCTCTCTACGAGCAGTACTTC
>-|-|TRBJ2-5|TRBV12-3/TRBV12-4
CASSFSRGETQYF
TGTGCCAGCAGTTTTAGTAGGGGGGAGACCCAGTACTTC
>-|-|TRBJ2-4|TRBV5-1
CASKDSLAKNIQYF
TGCGCCAGCAAGGACAGTCTAGCCAAAAACATTCAGTACTTC
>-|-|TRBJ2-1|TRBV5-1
CASSFKEGTHTLIYNEQFF
TGCGCCAGCAGCTTTAAAGAAGGGACGCACACATTGATCTACAATGAGCAGTTCTTC
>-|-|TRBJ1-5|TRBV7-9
CASSSYTQPQHF
TGTGCCAGCAGCTCGTACACTCAGCCCCAGCATTTT
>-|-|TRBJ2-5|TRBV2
CASSEIVGRANGETQYF
TGTGCCAGCAGTGAGATAGTAGGCCGGGCAAACGGGGAGACCCAGTACTTC
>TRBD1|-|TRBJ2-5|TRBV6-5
CASSSPGGPSETQYF
TGTGCCAGCAGTTCCCCAGGGGGCCCCTCGGAGACCCAGTACTTC
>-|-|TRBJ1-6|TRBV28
CASGAEGLPLHF
TGTGCTTCCGGGGCTGAGGGGCTACCCCTCCACTTT
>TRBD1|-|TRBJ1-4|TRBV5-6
CASSWTGMTTNEKLFF
TGTGCCAGCAGCTGGACAGGAATGACAACTAATGAAAAACTGTTTTTT
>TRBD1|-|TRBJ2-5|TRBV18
CASSFDRGLGETQYF
TGTGCCAGCTCATTCGACAGGGGATTAGGGGAGACCCAGTACTTC
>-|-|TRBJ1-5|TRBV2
CASRDTGQGPQHF
TGTGCCAGCAGAGATACAGGGCAGGGGCCCCAGCATTTT
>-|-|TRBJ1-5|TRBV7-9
CASSATGYQPQHF
TGTGCCAGCAGCGCCACAGGTTATCAGCCCCAGCATTTT
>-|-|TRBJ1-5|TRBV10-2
CASSDSANQPQHF
TGCGCCAGCAGCGACAGTGCCAATCAGCCCCAGCATTTT
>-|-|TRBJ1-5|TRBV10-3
CAISEGGQESNQPQHF
TGTGCCATCAGTGAGGGAGGGCAGGAGAGCAATCAGCCCCAGCATTTT